These T cell receptor beta chains were read from a single sample in a study of response to subunit inactivated influenza vaccine. TCRdb fed the RT-PCR reads into MiXCR, producing one record per CDR3 protein. The sample holds around 850,000 distinct CDR3 sequences; approximately 18% are singletons and the top ten take approximately 10%. The sample consisted of PBMCs from blood, taken 5 days after vaccination. The receptors come from a man aged 45 to 65 who received an inactivated influenza vaccine. Each CDR3 is given with its conserved first and last residue. Each record gives: V gene, CDR3 protein.

>TRBV12-3/TRBV12-4
CASSFFGTSGRGEQFF
>TRBV5-1
CASSRHGGDRTYEQYF
>TRBV29-1
CSVGAGRISYNEQFF
>TRBV18
CASSPGSNTEAFF
>TRBV12-3/TRBV12-4
CASGLYESDTQYF
>TRBV10-3
CAISATGSGYNEQFF
>TRBV10-3
CAISESTYEQYF
>TRBV5-6
CASSLIVSDRPYNEQFF
>TRBV27
CASSQRTRGTGELFF
>TRBV7-2
CASRDQYLGETQYF
>TRBV20-1
CSATGTSGRIDEQFF
>TRBV11-2
CASSLGGRTEAFF
>TRBV12-3/TRBV12-4
CASSSISPRSYEQYF
>TRBV20-1
CSASKTAFGGYTF